The 9 T cell receptor beta chains below come from one sample, sequenced in a study of blood T cell repertoires in COVID-19. The repertoire was sequenced with immunoSEQ multiplex PCR; TCRdb's copy has only in-frame clones and lacks some. The sample records about 210,000 clones, 85% to 90% being singletons. The sequenced sample was peripheral blood. The receptors originated from a woman aged 70-85 years with acute or convalescent COVID-19.

The rearrangement links TRBV2 to TRBJ2-3; 13 bases line up with TRBD2. The CDR3 extends over 15 amino acids. With 6 bases clipped from V and 8 bases from J, the junction kept 8 bases outside the gene matches. The V gene's germline CDR1 is SNHLY and CDR2 FYNNEI. CDR3 bases: TGTGCCAGCAGGGCGACTAGCGGGGGGCCGGGTACGCAGTATTTT. It yields the protein CASRATSGGPGTQYF.

V usage is TRBV7-8 and J usage is TRBJ2-7; D might be TRBD1 (5 bases). Germline V CDR1 and CDR2: SGHVS, FQNEAQ. V was cut by 3 bases and J by 0 bases, with 9 bases left in between. This CDR3 region has 14 residues. This CDR3 is CASSFRVGSYEQYF. CDR3 nucleotides: TGTGCCAGCAGCTTCAGGGTCGGCTCCTACGAGCAGTACTTC. The whole variable domain, remainder taken from reference TRBV7-8 and TRBJ2-7, is GAGVSQSPRYKVAKRGQDVALRCDPISGHVSLFWYQQALGQGPEFLTYFQNEAQLDKSGLPSDRFFAERPEGSVSTLKIQRTQQEDSAVYLCASSFRVGSYEQYFGPGTRLTVT.

V is TRBV7-9 and J is TRBJ1-2, with 10 bases that match TRBD1. The CDR3 spans 16 residues. Trimming at V came to 3 bases and at J to 7 bases, leaving 11 bases not matched to a gene. Germline V gives CDR1 SEHNR, CDR2 FQNEAQ (reference sequence). CDR3 sequence (DNA): TGTGCCAGCAGCTTTGGTTGGGGACAGGGGTTTGCTGGCTACACCTTC. It translates to CASSFGWGQGFAGYTF.

The J gene is TRBJ2-1, the V gene TRBV5-4; D may be TRBD1 (6 bases). This CDR3 contains 17 residues. V shed 0 bases and J shed 1 base, with 14 bases lying between them. Germline-derived CDR1 and CDR2 are SGHNT and YYREEE (reference sequence). The CDR3 nucleotides are TGTGCCAGCAGCTTGGGCGGAGGCAGGGGATCCTACAATGAGCAGTTCTTC. It translates to CASSLGGGRGSYNEQFF.

The chain employs TRBV6-5 and TRBJ2-7; D is perhaps TRBD2 (5 bases). This CDR3 is 13 amino acids long. Germline assignment: CDR1 MNHEY and CDR2 SVGAGI. With 6 bases removed from V and 3 bases from J, the gap between germline ends came to 12 bases. DNA of the CDR3: TGTGCCAGCAGCAATGGAGGAGGCTACGAGCAGTACTTC. Encoded protein: CASSNGGGYEQYF.

The DNA for the CDR3 is TGTGCCAGCAGCGGTGGGACAGGGAGGCCTCTCGCGTATGGCTACACCTTC. It codes for CASSGGTGRPLAYGYTF. The rearrangement links TRBV11-2 to TRBJ1-2; 9 bases map to TRBD1. There are 17 residues in the CDR3. The germline V gene encodes CDR1 SGHAT and CDR2 FQNNGV. Germline trimming cut 5 bases from V and 5 bases from J; bases unmatched to any gene: 15. The variable domain in full, completed from reference TRBV11-2 and TRBJ1-2, reads EAGVAQSPRYKIIEKRQSVAFWCNPISGHATLYWYQQILGQGPKLLIQFQNNGVVDDSQLPKDRFSAERLKGVDSTLKIQPAKLEDSAVYLCASSGGTGRPLAYGYTFGSGTRLTVV.

This chain links TRBV6-6 with TRBJ1-3, with TRBD1 matching 7 bases. The CDR3 is 14 amino acids. Losses at the gene ends were 7 bases for V and 4 bases for J; bases not matched to a gene: 7. CDR1 is MNHNY, CDR2 SVGAGI, per germline (reference sequence). CDR3 amino acids: CASTYGTAGNTIYF. CDR3 nucleotides: TGTGCCAGCACCTACGGGACAGCCGGAAACACCATATATTTT.

The J gene is TRBJ2-3, the V gene TRBV28, with 7 nucleotides matching TRBD1. Trimming removed 1 base from V and 5 bases from J; junction bases left unmatched: 6. This CDR3 contains 15 residues. The V gene's germline CDR1 is MDHEN and CDR2 SYDVKM. The CDR3, as DNA: TGTGCCAGCAGTTTATCCCGGACAGGAGGAGATACGCAGTATTTT. Its protein is CASSLSRTGGDTQYF.

With regard to this clone: Different DNA sequences within this sample yield the same CDR3. The V and J genes are TRBV18 and TRBJ1-1; a possible D gene is TRBD1 (6 bases). Germline lookup yields CDR1 KGHSH and CDR2 LQKENI. V was cut by 2 bases and J by 4 bases, with 11 bases left in between. The CDR3 consists of 14 residues. The CDR3 sequence is CASSPSGAGTEAFF. The CDR3 region has the DNA TGTGCCAGCTCACCATCAGGGGCCGGCACTGAAGCTTTCTTT.